This section outlines one TCR beta chain sequence together with its context. The antigen it binds to is not known. No quality values exist for individual bases; no much larger clone is one base distant. Counted from cysteine to phenylalanine, this CDR3 has 13 amino acids. The read is trimmed to its CDR3 DNA, 39 bases read in frame from base 1. The germline V gene specifies SGHTA as CDR1 and FQGTGA as CDR2. At the junction V is shortened by 2 bases and J by 1 base, with 5 bases in between. Sample treatment or condition, as interpreted from the label and publication: oral pan-JAK inhibitor, 5-10 mg twice daily. Lesional scalp punch biopsies and peripheral blood were collected from alopecia areata patients. PBMCs were isolated by density centrifugation and stained for CD3, CD4 and CD8, and CD4+ and CD8+ T cells were sorted on a FACSAria. This specimen comes from a study of CD8+ T cells in alopecia areata (dated by TCRdb to between 2018 and 2020). At the level of the whole study: Treated patients were enrolled in an open-label pilot trial of oral tofacitinib at 5 to 10 mg twice daily for moderate-to-severe alopecia areata. Patients stayed on tofacitinib for 6 to 18 months and then had 6 months of follow-up off drug so that delayed response and recurrence could be assessed. The SALT score, which quantifies the percentage of affected scalp surface area, was used to measure disease severity in treated patients. The study used high-throughput TCRbeta sequencing to examine T cell clonal expansion in alopecia areata, in both the C3H/HeJ mouse model and human patients. Human TCRbeta sequencing covered scalp tissue and sorted CD4+ and CD8+ peripheral blood T cells from patchy and totalis/universalis alopecia areata patients and healthy controls. Tofacitinib-treated patients had biopsies at baseline and at 4 and 24 weeks of treatment, with a later scalp biopsy in several patients. Scalp clonality was compared among normal scalp (n=4), patchy alopecia areata scalp (n=8), and alopecia totalis/universalis scalp (n=8). RNA came from the PAXgene miRNA kit for fixed scalp, the miRNeasy kit for PBMCs, and the RNeasy kit for mouse skin. Amplification of TCRbeta CDR3 regions was done by immunoSEQ multiplex PCR using 35 Vbeta forward primers and 13 Jbeta reverse primers.

The library was prepared using the immunoSEQ multiplex PCR assay. RNA was extracted from all samples and reverse transcribed into cDNA, which served as template for TCR sequencing. First-strand cDNA was synthesized with SuperScript III using a 2:1 mix of oligo-dT and random hexamers. A synthetic immune receptor repertoire was used to gauge amplification bias, and whatever bias remained was removed computationally. From the authors' description of their analysis: Raw reads were preprocessed for error removal, and CDR3 was defined according to IMGT conventions as running from the conserved cysteine to phenylalanine. Clonality was calculated as 1 minus Shannon entropy normalized by log2 of the number of productive unique TCRs. CD4 or CD8 identity of scalp clones was inferred by cross-referencing scalp TCRbeta sequences with sorted blood CD4 and CD8 repertoires. TCRdb provides this immuneACCESS table in a form limited to in-frame rearrangements. Some clones are lacking; in checked studies, under half of them reflect an unresolved V gene, and why the rest are absent is not known. V and J calls and clone size are as listed in that table; D and trimming were resolved from the DNA. Recorded for this sample are about 270,000 clones; roughly 63% of them occurred a single time. The top ten clones comprise around 0.92% of the sample.

Broader findings and caveats from the paper: Because the treated cohort was small and had just a single nonresponder, larger studies are needed to establish links between baseline CD8+ expansion and response. With tofacitinib, both scalp clonality and the number of expanded CD8+ clones among the top 100 scalp clones went down significantly. TCR sequences shared between patients were less clear than in mice, possibly partly because of HLA diversity in the patient population. During tofacitinib treatment, many expanded lesional clones remained in scalp and blood, and this persistence may partly explain relapse after treatment is stopped. Scalp TCR repertoire analysis is complicated because resident alphabeta T cells in normal human skin are also sequenced, whereas mouse skin is dominated by gammadelta T cells. Lesional scalp, especially in alopecia totalis/universalis, showed higher clonality and more expanded CD8+ clones than normal scalp, suggesting antigenic drive.

The input for sequencing was CD4+ T cells sorted from blood, taken around week 54, from a patient treated with tofacitinib. The origin of this receptor is a human donor with alopecia areata. The chain links TRBV7-3 with TRBJ1-1; a confident D gene designation cannot be given. The CDR3 protein: CASSLLGNTEAFF. The bases are TGTGCCAGCAGCTTATTAGGGAACACTGAAGCTTTCTTT.